The rows below give T cell receptor beta chains drawn from one sample of a study of shared clonotypes between healthy human individuals. Sequencing was performed with immunoSEQ multiplex PCR; in TCRdb, only in-frame clones are kept and a portion is missing. The table has around 2.1 million clones, about 93% seen once. The sequencing input was naive CD8+ T cells from PBMCs. The receptor source for this set is a man between 18 and 29 years old in good health. Some clones in this sample may be carry-over from other donors' samples. Both conserved end residues are part of each CDR3. The order of the fields is CDR3 length, D gene, clone size, V gene, J gene, CDR3 protein, CDR3 DNA. D genes are given only for firm matches. Expanded clones are given a class, and other clones once, few, many or no size at all.

15	-	-	TRBV7-9	TRBJ2-3	CASSLYWTSTDTQYF	TGTGCCAGCAGCTTATACTGGACTAGCACAGATACGCAGTATTTT
13	TRBD1	once	TRBV19	TRBJ2-7	CASRSTGYYEQYF	TGTGCCAGCCGATCGACAGGGTACTACGAGCAGTACTTC
15	-	-	TRBV6-6	TRBJ2-1	CASSYPPDAGNEQFF	TGTGCCAGCAGTTACCCCCCCGACGCCGGTAATGAGCAGTTCTTC
14	-	-	TRBV15	TRBJ1-2	CATSTLEVAKGYTF	TGTGCCACCAGCACTCTTGAGGTAGCAAAAGGCTACACCTTC
15	TRBD1	-	TRBV30	TRBJ1-2	CAWRIGQGQRYGYTF	TGTGCCTGGAGGATAGGACAGGGACAGAGGTATGGCTACACCTTC
14	TRBD1	-	TRBV29-1	TRBJ1-2	CSVATRDRVAGYTF	TGCAGCGTTGCAACCCGGGACAGGGTTGCCGGCTACACCTTC
15	-	once	TRBV9	TRBJ2-7	CASSQGAGLSYEQYF	TGTGCCAGCAGCCAGGGAGCAGGACTCTCCTACGAGCAGTACTTC
15	-	-	TRBV2	TRBJ1-5	CASSRAGNSNQPQHF	TGTGCCAGCAGCCGGGCAGGGAATAGCAATCAGCCCCAGCATTTT
13	-	-	TRBV5-4	TRBJ2-7	CASSFSTQGEQYF	TGTGCCAGCAGCTTCTCGACGCAGGGGGAGCAGTACTTC
12	-	-	TRBV6-1	TRBJ2-7	CASSSGAGEQYF	TGTGCCAGCAGTTCCGGGGCTGGCGAGCAGTACTTC
16	TRBD2	-	TRBV29-1	TRBJ2-1	CSALGLAGSSYNEQFF	TGCAGCGCACTAGGACTAGCGGGAAGCTCCTACAATGAGCAGTTCTTC
13	-	-	TRBV15	TRBJ1-5	CATSPTSAQPQHF	TGTGCCACCAGTCCAACCTCCGCTCAGCCCCAGCATTTT
16	-	-	TRBV7-8	TRBJ1-5	CASSPWGRVSNQPQHF	TGTGCCAGCAGCCCCTGGGGACGGGTTAGCAATCAGCCCCAGCATTTT
13	-	-	TRBV7-9	TRBJ2-7	CASSLAGTGGQYF	TGTGCCAGCAGCTTAGCGGGGACTGGTGGGCAGTACTTC
14	-	-	TRBV7-2	TRBJ1-1	CASSFRGGNTEAFF	TGTGCCAGCAGCTTCAGGGGAGGGAACACTGAAGCTTTCTTT
12	-	-	TRBV19	TRBJ2-7	CASSMNSYEQYF	TGTGCCAGTAGTATGAACAGCTACGAGCAGTACTTC
18	-	-	TRBV7-6	TRBJ2-3	CASSLAIAKKPPTDTQYF	TGTGCCAGCAGCTTAGCGATTGCCAAAAAACCCCCCACAGATACGCAGTATTTT
14	TRBD1	few	TRBV29-1	TRBJ1-1	CSAGTGLGYTEAFF	TGCAGCGCGGGGACAGGGTTGGGGTACACTGAAGCTTTCTTT
13	-	-	TRBV27	TRBJ2-7	CASSPGQSYEQYF	TGTGCCAGCAGTCCCGGACAGAGCTACGAGCAGTACTTC
14	-	-	TRBV5-1	TRBJ2-7	CASSLVGSGYEQYF	TGCGCCAGCAGCTTGGTCGGTAGCGGCTACGAGCAGTACTTC
18	TRBD1	-	TRBV7-9	TRBJ2-2	CASSPPWGGTGHTGELFF	TGTGCCAGCAGCCCTCCTTGGGGGGGGACAGGGCACACCGGGGAGCTGTTTTTT
15	TRBD1	few	TRBV7-8	TRBJ2-7	CASSSPGQGPYEQYF	TGTGCCAGCAGCTCGCCGGGACAGGGACCCTACGAGCAGTACTTC
13	TRBD1	-	TRBV27	TRBJ2-7	CASRDRGDLEQYF	TGTGCCAGCAGGGACAGGGGGGACCTCGAGCAGTACTTC
13	-	-	TRBV7-3	TRBJ2-3	CASSVWATDTQYF	TGTGCCAGCAGCGTATGGGCCACAGATACGCAGTATTTT
14	-	-	TRBV7-9	TRBJ2-4	CASSSDVDKNIQYF	TGTGCCAGCAGCTCGGACGTCGACAAAAACATTCAGTACTTC
14	-	-	TRBV27	TRBJ2-3	CATRNGEGTDTQYF	TGTGCCACCAGAAATGGAGAGGGGACAGATACGCAGTATTTT